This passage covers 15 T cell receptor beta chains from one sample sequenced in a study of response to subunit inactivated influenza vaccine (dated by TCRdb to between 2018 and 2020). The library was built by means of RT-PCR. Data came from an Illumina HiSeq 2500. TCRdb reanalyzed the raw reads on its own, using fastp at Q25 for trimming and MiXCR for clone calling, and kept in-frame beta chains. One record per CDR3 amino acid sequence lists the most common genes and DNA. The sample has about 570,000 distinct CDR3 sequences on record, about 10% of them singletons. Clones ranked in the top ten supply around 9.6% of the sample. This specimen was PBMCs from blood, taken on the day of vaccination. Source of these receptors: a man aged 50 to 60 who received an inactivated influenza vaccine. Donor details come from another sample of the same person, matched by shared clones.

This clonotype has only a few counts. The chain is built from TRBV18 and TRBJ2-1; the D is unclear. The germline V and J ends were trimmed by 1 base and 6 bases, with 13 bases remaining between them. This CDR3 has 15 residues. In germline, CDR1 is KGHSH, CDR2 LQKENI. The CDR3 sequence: CASSPLTARSNEQFF. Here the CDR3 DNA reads TGTGCCAGCTCACCACTGACCGCTAGGTCCAATGAGCAGTTCTTC.

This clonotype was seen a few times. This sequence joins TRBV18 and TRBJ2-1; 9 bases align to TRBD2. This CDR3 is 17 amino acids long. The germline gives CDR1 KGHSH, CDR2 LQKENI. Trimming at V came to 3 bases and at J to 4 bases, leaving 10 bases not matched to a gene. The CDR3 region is CASSPRGASGVYNEQFF. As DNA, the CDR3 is TGTGCCAGCTCACCGCGAGGGGCTAGCGGGGTATACAATGAGCAGTTCTTC. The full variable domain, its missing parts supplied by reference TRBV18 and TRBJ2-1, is NAGVMQNPRHLVRRRGQEARLRCSPMKGHSHVYWYRQLPEEGLKFMVYLQKENIIDESGMPKERFSAEFPKEGPSILRIQQVVRGDSAAYFCASSPRGASGVYNEQFFGPGTRLTVL.

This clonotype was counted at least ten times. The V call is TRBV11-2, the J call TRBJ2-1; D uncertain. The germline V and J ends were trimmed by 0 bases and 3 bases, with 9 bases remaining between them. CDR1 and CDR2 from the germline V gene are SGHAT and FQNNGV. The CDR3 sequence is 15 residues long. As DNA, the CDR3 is TGTGCCAGCAGCTTAGATGGAATCGGCTACAATGAGCAGTTCTTC. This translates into CASSLDGIGYNEQFF.

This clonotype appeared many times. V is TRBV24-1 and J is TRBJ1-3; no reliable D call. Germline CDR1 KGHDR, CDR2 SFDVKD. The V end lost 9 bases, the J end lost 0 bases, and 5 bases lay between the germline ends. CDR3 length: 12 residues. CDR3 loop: CATRDSGNTIYF. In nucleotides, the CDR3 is TGTGCCACCCGGGACTCTGGAAACACCATATATTTT.

The CDR3 spells CASSLEGRTNEKLFF. The CDR3 bases are TGTGCCAGCAGCTTAGAGGGGCGAACTAATGAAAAACTGTTTTTT. The gene calls are TRBV7-9 and TRBJ1-4, with a possible D match to TRBD1 (5 bases). The germline V and J ends were trimmed by 1 base and 1 base, with 7 bases remaining between them. CDR1 SEHNR and CDR2 FQNEAQ come from the germline V gene (reference sequence). This CDR3 has 15 residues.

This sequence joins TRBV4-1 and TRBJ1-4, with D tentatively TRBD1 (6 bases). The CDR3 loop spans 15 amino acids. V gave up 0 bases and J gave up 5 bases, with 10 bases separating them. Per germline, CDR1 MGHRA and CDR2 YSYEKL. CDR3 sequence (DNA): TGCGCCAGCAGCCAAGAAGGGGGAGAGAATGAAAAACTGTTTTTT. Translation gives CASSQEGGENEKLFF.

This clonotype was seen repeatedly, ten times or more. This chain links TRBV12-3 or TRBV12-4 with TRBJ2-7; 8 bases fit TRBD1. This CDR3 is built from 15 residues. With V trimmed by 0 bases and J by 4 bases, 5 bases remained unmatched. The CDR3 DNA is TGTGCCAGCAGTTTAGCGGGCAGGGGGCAATACGAGCAGTACTTC. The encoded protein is CASSLAGRGQYEQYF.

The CDR3 DNA sequence: TGTGCCAGCACCCATCCGGGGGTGAATACGCAGTATTTT. Translated: CASTHPGVNTQYF. V usage is TRBV6-1 and J usage is TRBJ2-3, with D perhaps matching TRBD2 (6 bases). Germline V gene lookup returns CDR1 MNHNS and CDR2 SASEGT. V was cut by 7 bases and J by 7 bases, with 15 bases left in between. This CDR3 region has 13 residues.

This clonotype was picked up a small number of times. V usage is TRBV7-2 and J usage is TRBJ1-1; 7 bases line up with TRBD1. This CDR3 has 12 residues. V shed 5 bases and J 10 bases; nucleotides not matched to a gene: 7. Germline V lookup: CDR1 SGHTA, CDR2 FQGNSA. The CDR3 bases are TGTGCCAGCAGCAACAGGGGTTATAGAGCTTTCTTT. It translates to CASSNRGYRAFF. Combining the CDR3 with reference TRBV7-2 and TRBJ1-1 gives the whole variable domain GAGVSQSPSNKVTEKGKDVELRCDPISGHTALYWYRQSLGQGLEFLIYFQGNSAPDKSGLPSDRFSAERTGGSVSTLTIQRTQQEDSAVYLCASSNRGYRAFFGQGTRLTVV.

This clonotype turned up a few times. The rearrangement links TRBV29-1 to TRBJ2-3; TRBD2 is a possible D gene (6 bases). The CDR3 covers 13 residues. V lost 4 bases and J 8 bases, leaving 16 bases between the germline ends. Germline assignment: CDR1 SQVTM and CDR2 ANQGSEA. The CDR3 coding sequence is TGCAGCGTTGGAACGGGGCAAGCGGGTACGCAGTATTTT. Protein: CSVGTGQAGTQYF.

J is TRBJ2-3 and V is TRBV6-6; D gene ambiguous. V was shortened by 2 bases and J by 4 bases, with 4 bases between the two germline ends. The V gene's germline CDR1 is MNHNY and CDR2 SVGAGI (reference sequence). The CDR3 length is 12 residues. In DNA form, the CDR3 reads TGTGCCAGCAGTTACGGGCCAGATACGCAGTATTTT. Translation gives CASSYGPDTQYF.

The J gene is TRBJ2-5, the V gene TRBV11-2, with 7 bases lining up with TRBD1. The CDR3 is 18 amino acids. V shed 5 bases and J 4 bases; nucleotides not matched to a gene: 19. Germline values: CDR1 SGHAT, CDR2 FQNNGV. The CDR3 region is CASSPPGFSGRGLETQYF. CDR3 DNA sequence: TGTGCCAGCAGCCCTCCGGGATTTTCGGGCAGGGGGTTAGAGACCCAGTACTTC.

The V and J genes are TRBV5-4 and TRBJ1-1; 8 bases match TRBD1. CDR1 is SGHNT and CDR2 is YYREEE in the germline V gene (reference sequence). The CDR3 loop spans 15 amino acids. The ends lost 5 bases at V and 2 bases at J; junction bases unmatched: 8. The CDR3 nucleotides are TGTGCCAGCAGGGACAGGGCGGAATTAAACACTGAAGCTTTCTTT. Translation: CASRDRAELNTEAFF. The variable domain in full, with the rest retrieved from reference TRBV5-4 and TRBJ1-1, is ETGVTQSPTHLIKTRGQQVTLRCSSQSGHNTVSWYQQALGQGPQFIFQYYREEENGRGNFPPRFSGLQFPNYSSELNVNALELDDSALYLCASRDRAELNTEAFFGQGTRLTVV.

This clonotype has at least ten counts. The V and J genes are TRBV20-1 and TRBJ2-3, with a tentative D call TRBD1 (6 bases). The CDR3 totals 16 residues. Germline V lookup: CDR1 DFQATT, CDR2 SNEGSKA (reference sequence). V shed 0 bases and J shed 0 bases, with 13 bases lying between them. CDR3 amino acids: CSARDLGHPSTDTQYF. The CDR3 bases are TGCAGTGCTAGAGATTTGGGACATCCTAGCACAGATACGCAGTATTTT.

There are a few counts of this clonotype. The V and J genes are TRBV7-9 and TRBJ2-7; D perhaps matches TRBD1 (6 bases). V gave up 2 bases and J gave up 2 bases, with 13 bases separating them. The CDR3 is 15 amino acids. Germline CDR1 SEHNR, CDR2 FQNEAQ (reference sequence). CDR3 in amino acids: CASSLTGDRTYEQYF. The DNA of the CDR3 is TGTGCCAGCAGCTTAACCGGCGACAGGACCTACGAGCAGTACTTC.